This TCR beta chain emerged from a study of OX40 agonist ivuxolimab in advanced cancers. On this clone: The antigen remains unidentified.

TCRdb keeps only in-frame clones here, not all; method: immunoSEQ multiplex PCR. The data show about 130,000 clones, just under 95% seen once. Germline V CDR1 and CDR2: GTSNPN, SVGIG (reference sequence). V was shortened by 0 bases and J by 4 bases, with 10 bases between the two germline ends. This CDR3 region has 14 residues. General study points: The antigens recognized by the expanded peripheral T cells, that is their antigen specificity, were not determined.

Patients were ineligible given autoimmune disease history or systemic immunosuppression. The chain couples TRBV30 to TRBJ1-3; no clear D gene. Here the sequenced sample was CD4+ or CD8+ T cells sorted from blood, taken in a trial of the OX40 agonist ivuxolimab. This sequence was found in an adult with an advanced solid tumor such as melanoma, head and neck, liver or kidney cancer. DNA of the CDR3: TGTGCCTGGAGTGTCCGTATGCCCGGAAACACCATATATTTT. Translated: CAWSVRMPGNTIYF.